The rows below give T cell receptor beta chains drawn from one sample of a study of blood T cell repertoires in COVID-19. Only in-frame clones appear in the TCRdb table, and some are missing; sequencing was by immunoSEQ multiplex PCR. Among around 200,000 clones listed, roughly 86% were seen once. The sequenced material came from peripheral blood. The receptors shown here come from a man younger than 30 with active or convalescent COVID-19. CDR3s include the opening cysteine and the closing phenylalanine or tryptophan. The D gene is left open where the match is weak. Clone size is given for some rows only: seen once, a few or many times, or a class if the clone is expanded.

>-|TRBV28|TRBD2|TRBJ2-3
TGTGCCAGCAGTTTGTACCTAGCGGCAGTTTTGGATACGCAGTATTTT
CASSLYLAAVLDTQYF
>-|TRBV5-1|-|TRBJ2-3
TGCGCCAGCAGCTTTTCCTCTGTATCGAGCACAGATACGCAGTATTTT
CASSFSSVSSTDTQYF
>-|TRBV5-1|TRBD1|TRBJ1-2
TGCGCCAGCAGCCTTGGGGGACAGGGTGGCTACACCTTC
CASSLGGQGGYTF
>-|TRBV28|TRBD2|TRBJ2-3
TGTGCCAGCAGTTTACGGACTAGCGGGGTGAGCACAGATACGCAGTATTTT
CASSLRTSGVSTDTQYF
>-|TRBV11-3|-|TRBJ1-1
TGTGCCAGAGCCCCGACAGTCATGAACACTGAAGCTTTCTTT
CARAPTVMNTEAFF
>-|TRBV29-1|TRBD1|TRBJ2-3
TGCAGCGTTGAAGCAACAGGGGTCGGAGATACGCAGTATTTT
CSVEATGVGDTQYF
>-|TRBV4-1|TRBD2|TRBJ2-1
TGCGCCAGCTCTAAGACAAGGACTAGCGGGAGAGATGAGCAGTTCTTC
CASSKTRTSGRDEQFF
>-|TRBV19|TRBD2|TRBJ2-3
TGTGCCAGTAAAGGCGGGCTAGCGGGAAAAACAGATACGCAGTATTTT
CASKGGLAGKTDTQYF
>-|TRBV11-1|-|TRBJ1-1
TGTGCCAGCAGCTCCCAGAGACAGCGGGACACTGAAGCTTTCTTT
CASSSQRQRDTEAFF
>-|TRBV7-2|TRBD1|TRBJ2-2
TGTGCGATCCGGACAGGGGCTTCCGGGGAGCTGTTTTTT
CAIRTGASGELFF
>-|TRBV10-3|-|TRBJ1-1
TGTGCCATCAGTGAGTCAGGAGGGAGGGACGCTGAAGCTTTCTTT
CAISESGGRDAEAFF
>-|TRBV18|-|TRBJ2-7
TGTGCCAGCTCACCGGGCGGGCCCTCCTACGAGCAGTACTTC
CASSPGGPSYEQYF
>-|TRBV2|-|TRBJ2-2
TGTGCCAGCAGTGGGGGGCTAGCGAACACCGGGGAGCTGTTTTTT
CASSGGLANTGELFF
>-|TRBV6-6|-|TRBJ1-4
TGTGCCAGCAGTCCTATCTGGGGGGGTGAAAAACTGTTTTTT
CASSPIWGGEKLFF
>once|TRBV19|-|TRBJ1-3
TGTGCCAGTAGTACCGGGAGAACTGGAAACACCATATATTTT
CASSTGRTGNTIYF
>-|TRBV9|TRBD1|TRBJ1-2
TGTGCCAGCAGCGTACCCGGGACAGGGAGTGGCTACACCTTC
CASSVPGTGSGYTF
>once|TRBV30|TRBD1|TRBJ2-7
TGTGCCTGGAGTTCCGGACAGGGGATGACCTACGAGCAGTACTTC
CAWSSGQGMTYEQYF
>-|TRBV4-1|-|TRBJ1-5
TGCGCCAGCAGCCAAGAAATGGGGCGTATGGATCAGCCCCAGCATTTT
CASSQEMGRMDQPQHF
>-|TRBV30|-|TRBJ1-1
TGTGCCTGGGGGCCCGTTTTCGCTTTCTTT
CAWGPVFAFF
>few|TRBV30|-|TRBJ1-5
TGTGCCTGGACTGAAAAGAGGGCCCCCCGAGGTCAGCCCCAGCATTTT
CAWTEKRAPRGQPQHF
>-|TRBV5-1|TRBD1|TRBJ1-1
TGCGCCAGCAGCTCCACAGGGGAGAACACTGAAGCTTTCTTT
CASSSTGENTEAFF
>-|TRBV19|-|TRBJ2-2
TGTGCCAGTAGTATAGCGGACAGTTCGAACACCGGGGAGCTGTTTTTT
CASSIADSSNTGELFF
>-|TRBV7-8|TRBD2|TRBJ2-5
TGTGCCAGCAGCCCCGGGAGGCAAGAGACCCAGTACTTC
CASSPGRQETQYF
>-|TRBV29-1|TRBD1|TRBJ1-2
TGCAGCGCCCGGACAGGGATATATGGCTACACCTTC
CSARTGIYGYTF
>-|TRBV28|-|TRBJ1-4
TGTGCCAGCAGTTTACGGAGGGGGGGAGAAAAACTGTTTTTT
CASSLRRGGEKLFF
>-|TRBV7-2|-|TRBJ1-1
TGTGCCAGCAGCTTGATGGGGGCGACGAACACTGAAGCTTTCTTT
CASSLMGATNTEAFF
>-|TRBV7-2|TRBD2|TRBJ2-5
TGTGCCAGCAGCTCGGGACTAGCGGGGGGCAGCGGAGAGACCCAGTACTTC
CASSSGLAGGSGETQYF
>once|TRBV6-5|-|TRBJ2-7
TGTGCCAGCAGGAGGAACGACGAGCAGTACTTC
CASRRNDEQYF
>-|TRBV18|-|TRBJ2-6
TGTGCCAGCTCACCCACAGCTGTCTCTGGGGCCAACGTCCTGACTTTC
CASSPTAVSGANVLTF
>-|TRBV9|TRBD1|TRBJ1-1
TGTGCCAGCAGCGTTGGACAGGCTCGCACTGAAGCTTTCTTT
CASSVGQARTEAFF
>-|TRBV7-3|-|TRBJ2-1
TGTGCCAGCAGCTCTCAGGGCAATGAGCAGTTCTTC
CASSSQGNEQFF
>-|TRBV5-8|-|TRBJ2-7
TGTGCCAGCAGCTTGGGGAGGGGGCCCTACGAGCAGTACTTC
CASSLGRGPYEQYF
>-|TRBV7-2|-|TRBJ2-3
TGTGCCAGCAGCTTAGTAGGTCTAGTGGAGGGGCCTAGTACGCAGTATTTT
CASSLVGLVEGPSTQYF
>-|TRBV3-1/TRBV3-2|TRBD1|TRBJ1-6
TGTGCCAGCAGCCCCGGGACAGATAATTCACCCCTCCACTTT
CASSPGTDNSPLHF
>-|TRBV12-3/TRBV12-4|TRBD2|TRBJ2-1
TGTGCCAGCAACGGACTAGCGAACAATGAGCAGTTCTTC
CASNGLANNEQFF
>few|TRBV7-9|TRBD1|TRBJ1-1
TGTGCCAGCAGCTTAGATCCCGGGACAGGGGGACGAGCTTTCTTT
CASSLDPGTGGRAFF
>-|TRBV2|-|TRBJ1-5
TGTGCCAGCAGTGGGGCAGAAAGTGGCAATCAGCCCCAGCATTTT
CASSGAESGNQPQHF